The next 20 T cell receptor beta chains were all read from a single sample in a study of blood T cells in healthy people across ages. It was with a sample-barcoded 5' primer and a J-beta primer mix that a second PCR of about 6 to 12 cycles was run. TCRdb fed the 5' RACE reads into MiXCR, producing one record per CDR3 protein. The sample comprises about 1.6 million distinct CDR3 sequences, about 35% of which are singletons, and about 11% rests with the top ten. Source material: blood. These receptors were taken from a woman aged 25 to 39 in good health.

The chain employs TRBV19 and TRBJ2-2, with 8 bases identical to TRBD1. CDR3 length: 16 residues. Trimming cost V 3 bases and J 7 bases; bases outside gene matches: 10. Looked up from germline, CDR1 is LNHDA and CDR2 is SQIVND (reference sequence). CDR3 in amino acids: CASSMRGQARFGELFF. The CDR3 DNA reads as TGTGCCAGTAGTATGCGGGGACAGGCCAGGTTCGGGGAGCTGTTTTTT.

As regards this clonotype: At one end, the junction sequence differs from germline, possibly due to a read error. The chain combines TRBV4-1 with TRBJ2-3, with TRBD2 matching 10 bases. The CDR3 totals 17 residues. Looked up from germline, CDR1 is MGHRA and CDR2 is YSYEKL. CDR3 loop: CASSQDGSGGGTDMQYF. CDR3 in DNA: TGCGCCAGCAGCCAAGATGGCAGCGGGGGGGGCACAGATATGCAGTATTTT.

This chain joins TRBV5-1 and TRBJ2-1; 7 bases agree with TRBD2. V lost 7 bases to trimming and J lost 3 bases; unmatched junction nucleotides: 7. Germline CDR1 is SGHRS and CDR2 is YFSETQ. The CDR3 is 14 amino acids. The CDR3 nucleotides read TGCGCCAGCGGGATCGCTAGCGGCTACAATGAGCAGTTCTTC. Protein sequence: CASGIASGYNEQFF.

In this sample, this clonotype turned up many times. The rearrangement joins TRBV4-1 to TRBJ2-1; D might be TRBD2 (5 bases). The CDR3 runs to 15 residues. Germline V gene sequence: CDR1 MGHRA, CDR2 YSYEKL. V dropped 4 bases and J dropped 4 bases, with 14 bases sitting between them. The CDR3 sequence is CASSPHPRAYNEQFF. For the CDR3, the DNA is TGCGCCAGCAGCCCCCACCCGAGGGCATACAATGAGCAGTTCTTC.

This clonotype was detected ten times or more. The CDR3 region has the DNA TGTGCCAGCAGCGAGGGGAATGAGCAGTTCTTC. Protein product: CASSEGNEQFF. V usage is TRBV6-4 and J usage is TRBJ2-1; D possibly matches TRBD1 or TRBD2 (5 bases each). This CDR3 spans 11 amino acids. V was cut by 6 bases and J by 7 bases, with 7 bases left in between. Germline V CDR1 and CDR2: MRHNA, SNTAGT.

The V and J genes are TRBV20-1 and TRBJ2-3; D is perhaps TRBD2 (5 bases). The germline CDR1 and CDR2 sequences are DFQATT and SNEGSKA (reference sequence). The V gene lost 3 bases and the J gene lost 5 bases, with 15 bases spanning the gap. The CDR3 consists of 14 residues. The CDR3 coding sequence is TGCAGTGCTAGCTCGGTTGGAGGCATAGATACGCAGTATTTT. Protein product: CSASSVGGIDTQYF.

This clonotype was recorded only once. The gene calls are TRBV19 and TRBJ1-5, with D possibly matching TRBD1 (5 bases). CDR3 length equals 15 residues. V lost 5 bases to trimming and J lost 3 bases, with 14 bases between them. Germline CDR1 reads LNHDA; CDR2 reads SQIVND (reference sequence). CDR3: CASSAQRGPNQPQHF. CDR3 nucleotides: TGTGCCAGTAGTGCCCAGAGGGGCCCCAATCAGCCCCAGCATTTT.

V is TRBV5-1 and J is TRBJ1-5; TRBD1 is a possible D gene (5 bases). The ends were cut back, 0 bases at V and 13 bases at J, with 23 bases in the middle. The CDR3 is 16 amino acids. Per the germline V gene, CDR1 is SGHRS and CDR2 is YFSETQ. In DNA form, the CDR3 reads TGCGCCAGCAGCTTGGATTCACTAGGGGTCGGGTCTACACAGCATTTT. Protein: CASSLDSLGVGSTQHF.

J is TRBJ2-1 and V is TRBV20-1; 10 bases agree with TRBD2. Trimming at V came to 3 bases and at J to 0 bases, leaving 11 bases not matched to a gene. This CDR3 spans 18 amino acids. The germline V gene has CDR1 DFQATT and CDR2 SNEGSKA (reference sequence). CDR3 DNA sequence: TGCAGTGCTAGGGCGGTAAGAGCTAGCGGGGGCTCCTACAATGAGCAGTTCTTC. Protein: CSARAVRASGGSYNEQFF.

The chain couples TRBV20-1 to TRBJ1-4; D gene unclear. From germline, CDR1 is DFQATT and CDR2 SNEGSKA (reference sequence). The CDR3 runs to 13 residues. Trimming removed 5 bases from V and 0 bases from J, with 7 bases in between. The CDR3 loop reads CSAGRSTNEKLFF. CDR3 in DNA: TGCAGTGCTGGGCGGTCAACTAATGAAAAACTGTTTTTT.

The chain couples TRBV6-1 to TRBJ2-5; 14 bases are a match to TRBD2. CDR1 MNHNS and CDR2 SASEGT come from the germline V gene. The CDR3 loop spans 17 amino acids. Trimming cost V 7 bases and J 6 bases; bases outside gene matches: 13. The DNA of the CDR3 is TGTGCCAGCATCTCGACTAGCGGGGGGGCGTGGCAAAAGACCCAGTACTTC. This sequence encodes CASISTSGGAWQKTQYF.

The sample holds many counts of this clonotype. V gene TRBV28 combines with J gene TRBJ2-7; the D is unclear. Germline CDR1 is MDHEN and CDR2 is SYDVKM. V was cut by 4 bases and J by 3 bases, with 7 bases left in between. CDR3 length: 12 amino acids. CDR3 DNA sequence: TGTGCCAGCAGTTCTCCAATCTACGAGCAGTACTTC. Translation gives CASSSPIYEQYF.

This clonotype was detected only a few times. The gene calls are TRBV7-3 and TRBJ2-3; D unresolved. The CDR3 length is 13 residues. CDR1 is SGHTA and CDR2 is FQGTGA in the germline V gene. V was cut by 2 bases and J by 4 bases, with 7 bases left in between. CDR3 protein: CASSLQSSDTQYF. CDR3 sequence (DNA): TGTGCCAGCAGCTTACAGTCTTCAGATACGCAGTATTTT. The full variable domain, completed using reference TRBV7-3 and TRBJ2-3, is GAGVSQTPSNKVTEKGKYVELRCDPISGHTALYWYRQSLGQGPEFLIYFQGTGAADDSGLPNDRFFAVRPEGSVSTLKIQRTERGDSAVYLCASSLQSSDTQYFGPGTRLTVL.

The chain has TRBV19 and TRBJ2-1; 7 bases fit TRBD2. This CDR3 region has 17 residues. CDR1 LNHDA and CDR2 SQIVND come from the germline V gene (reference sequence). Trimming cost V 2 bases and J 0 bases; bases outside gene matches: 7. CDR3 nucleotide sequence: TGTGCCAGTAGTATAATCCGACTAGCAGGCTCCTACAATGAGCAGTTCTTC. This translates into CASSIIRLAGSYNEQFF.

This chain joins TRBV12-3 or TRBV12-4 and TRBJ1-1; D is ambiguous. The germline V and J ends were trimmed by 1 base and 4 bases, with 7 bases remaining between them. This CDR3 is built from 13 residues. The CDR3 nucleotides are TGTGCCAGCAGTTTAGACACCTTCACTGAAGCTTTCTTT. As protein: CASSLDTFTEAFF.

This clonotype was counted a few times. This chain uses TRBV12-3 or TRBV12-4 with TRBJ1-6, with D possibly matching TRBD1 (6 bases). Trimming left V 4 bases short and J 10 bases short, with 14 bases between. This CDR3 contains 14 residues. CDR3 residues: CASSSQGVDSPLHF. CDR3 in DNA: TGTGCCAGCAGTTCACAGGGCGTTGACTCACCCCTCCACTTT.

This clonotype showed up just a few times. V and J are TRBV20-1 and TRBJ1-2; no reliable D call. CDR1 and CDR2 from the germline V gene are DFQATT and SNEGSKA (reference sequence). CDR3 length equals 9 residues. V was shortened by 8 bases and J by 6 bases, with 7 bases between the two germline ends. The CDR3 coding sequence is TGCAGTCCGGGGAATGGCTACACCTTC. Its protein product is CSPGNGYTF.

The CDR3: CASRSQLNTEAFF. CDR3 DNA: TGTGCCAGCAGGAGTCAGTTGAACACTGAAGCTTTCTTT. The gene calls are TRBV2 and TRBJ1-1; D unclear. V was pared by 6 bases and J by 0 bases, with 8 bases between. The CDR3 is 13 residues long. Germline values: CDR1 SNHLY, CDR2 FYNNEI.

For this clonotype: Because it lacks the conserved phenylalanine or tryptophan at the end, this CDR3 is likely a read error. The DNA is left out, because the CDR3 cannot be placed on it with certainty; the CDR3 is given as TCRdb lists it. The V call is TRBV7-2, the J call TRBJ2-5; the table's D call of TRBD2 was not tested on the DNA. The CDR3 has 15 residues if both end residues are counted. Germline CDR1 and CDR2: SGHTA and FQGNSA. The CDR3 sequence is CASSLVQRDGYTFGS.

This clonotype appeared a few times. The chain joins TRBV7-9 to TRBJ2-7; the D gene is possibly TRBD1 (6 bases). Looked up from germline, CDR1 is SEHNR and CDR2 is FQNEAQ (reference sequence). Trimming shortened V by 5 bases and J by 7 bases, and 15 bases separated the two germline ends. The CDR3 loop spans 13 amino acids. In DNA, the CDR3 is TGTGCCAGCAGCCTCCGGGACATGAGGGAGCAGTACTTC. Translating gives CASSLRDMREQYF.